These 16 T cell receptor beta chains originate from one sample sequenced in a study of blood T cell repertoires in COVID-19. Here immunoSEQ multiplex PCR was the method, and the copy in TCRdb shows in-frame clones only, minus some. The sample carries under 200,000 clones, 84% recorded once. The sequenced material came from PBMCs or T cells enriched from blood (not recorded which). These receptors came from a woman in her twenties or thirties who had been exposed to COVID-19.

This clone is a singleton in its sample. CDR3 DNA sequence: TGTGCCAGCAGCTTAGCTCGGGAGGGGGGGAACACTGAAGCTTTCTTT. As protein: CASSLAREGGNTEAFF. This sequence joins TRBV7-2 and TRBJ1-1, with D maybe TRBD1 (6 bases). The germline V gene has CDR1 SGHTA and CDR2 FQGNSA. The V gene lost 0 bases and the J gene lost 1 base, with 12 bases spanning the gap. The CDR3 length is 16 residues.

This clone was seen only once. The chain employs TRBV27 and TRBJ2-7; D might be TRBD1 (6 bases). The CDR3 is 15 amino acids. CDR1 and CDR2 from the germline V gene are MNHEY and SMNVEV (reference sequence). The V and J ends lost 6 bases and 5 bases respectively, with 20 bases between them. CDR3 coding DNA: TGTGCCAGCAGAATGACAGGAGGATATTACAACGAGCAGTACTTC. Its protein product is CASRMTGGYYNEQYF.

In the case of this clone: The junction departs from the called germline gene at one end, perhaps through a read error. This chain links TRBV7-7 with TRBJ2-3; TRBD2 matches at 8 bases. Germline values: CDR1 SSHAT, CDR2 FNYEAQ (reference sequence). This CDR3 has 14 residues. The CDR3 loop reads CASSPGTSLGTQYF. The DNA for the CDR3 is TGTGCTAGCAGCCCCGGGACTAGTTTAGGTACGCAGTATTTT. Together with reference TRBV7-7 and TRBJ2-3, the CDR3 gives the full variable domain: GAGVSQSPRYKVTKRGQDVTLRCDPISSHATLYWYQQALGQGPEFLTYFNYEAQPDKSGLPSDRFSAERPEGSISTLTIQRTEQRDSAMYRCASSPGTSLGTQYFGPGTRLTVL.

The chain has TRBV5-4 and TRBJ2-3; 10 bases align to TRBD2. Germline CDR1 is SGHNT and CDR2 is YYREEE (reference sequence). There are 16 residues in the CDR3. Losses at the gene ends were 4 bases for V and 1 base for J; bases not matched to a gene: 6. For the CDR3, the DNA is TGTGCCAGCAGCGCCCTACTAGCGGGGCGCACAGATACGCAGTATTTT. Its translation is CASSALLAGRTDTQYF.

The chain carries TRBV3-1 (or the pseudogene TRBV3-2) and TRBJ2-7; 12 nucleotides match TRBD2. Unmatched junction bases numbered 11, after V lost 5 bases and J lost 3 bases. This CDR3 has 17 amino acids. Germline CDR1 is LGHDT and CDR2 is YNNKEL (reference sequence). The CDR3 reads CASSSRLAGASNYEQYF. The CDR3 DNA sequence: TGTGCCAGCAGCTCCAGACTAGCGGGGGCCTCCAACTACGAGCAGTACTTC.

The V call is TRBV6-4, the J call TRBJ2-5, with 7 bases lining up with TRBD1. Germline V lookup: CDR1 MRHNA, CDR2 SNTAGT. J lost 2 bases, V lost 8 bases, and 8 bases had no gene match. The CDR3 covers 14 residues. This chain's CDR3 is CASQSRDRQETQYF. CDR3 DNA sequence: TGTGCCAGCCAATCACGGGACAGACAAGAGACCCAGTACTTC.

This chain uses TRBV18 with TRBJ1-2, with TRBD1 as a possible D gene (5 bases). Trimming cost V 2 bases and J 8 bases, with 12 bases left between them. CDR1 and CDR2 from the germline V gene are KGHSH and LQKENI. CDR3 length equals 13 residues. The CDR3 reads CASSPIITGGYTF. CDR3 nucleotides: TGTGCCAGCTCACCAATAATCACAGGCGGCTACACCTTC.

The chain joins TRBV14 to TRBJ2-7, with D possibly being TRBD1 (6 bases). Germline-derived CDR1 and CDR2 are SGHDN and FVKESK. Between the trimmed V and J ends, which lost 2 bases and 3 bases, there was a span of 8 bases. The CDR3 is made up of 13 amino acids. In DNA, the CDR3 is TGTGCCAGCAGCCAAATGACAGGCTACGAGCAGTACTTC. Amino acid sequence: CASSQMTGYEQYF.

The chain joins TRBV5-1 to TRBJ2-3, with 7 nucleotides matching TRBD1. The junction had 1 base not matched to a gene; V was cut back by 0 bases and J by 3 bases. The CDR3 extends over 14 amino acids. Germline V lookup: CDR1 SGHRS, CDR2 YFSETQ. The CDR3 loop is CASSLGDSTDTQYF. CDR3 DNA: TGCGCCAGCAGCTTGGGGGACAGTACAGATACGCAGTATTTT.

The sample holds one count of this clone. V gene TRBV9 combines with J gene TRBJ1-5; no definite D call. The CDR3 length is 15 residues. CDR1 is SGDLS, CDR2 YYNGEE, per germline. Trimming took off 0 bases at V and 7 bases at J, with 14 bases between the two ends. CDR3 loop: CASSVDGSGGQPQHF. The CDR3, as DNA: TGTGCCAGCAGCGTAGACGGGTCCGGCGGGCAGCCCCAGCATTTT.

The table lists this clone with a few counts. This chain connects TRBV7-9 to TRBJ1-5, with no clear D. Between the trimmed V and J ends, which lost 8 bases and 6 bases, there was a span of 17 bases. Per germline, CDR1 SEHNR and CDR2 FQNEAQ (reference sequence). This CDR3 is 14 amino acids long. This CDR3 reads CASSFFGEAQPQHF. CDR3 DNA: TGTGCCAGCTCGTTCTTTGGGGAGGCTCAGCCCCAGCATTTT.

The V gene is TRBV7-2, the J gene TRBJ1-1; D gene unclear. Germline V gene data show CDR1 as SGHTA and CDR2 as FQGNSA. The CDR3 loop spans 13 amino acids. V gave up 7 bases and J gave up 5 bases, with 14 bases separating them. The CDR3 region has the DNA TGTGCCAGCACCTCCCGGTCGGGGACTGAAGCTTTCTTT. Translating gives CASTSRSGTEAFF.

The gene calls are TRBV6-5 and TRBJ1-4; no definite D call. V lost 6 bases and J 7 bases, leaving 12 bases between the germline ends. Germline V gene data show CDR1 as MNHEY and CDR2 as SVGAGI. The CDR3 runs to 13 residues. The CDR3 sequence: CASRMREVEKLFF. For the CDR3, the DNA is TGTGCCAGCAGAATGAGGGAAGTTGAAAAACTGTTTTTT.

V is TRBV9 and J is TRBJ2-5, with 8 nucleotides matching TRBD1. CDR1 is SGDLS, CDR2 YYNGEE, per germline. The ends lost 3 bases at V and 5 bases at J; junction bases unmatched: 12. The CDR3 runs 16 residues. The CDR3 bases are TGTGCCAGCAGCGCCGGGACAGGAATAGCCCTGGAGACCCAGTACTTC. Protein sequence: CASSAGTGIALETQYF.

V is TRBV5-1 and J is TRBJ2-1; 8 nucleotides match TRBD2. The V gene's germline CDR1 is SGHRS and CDR2 YFSETQ. The CDR3 spans 17 residues. The J segment lost 2 bases and the V segment lost 4 bases, leaving 11 bases of the junction unmatched. CDR3 DNA sequence: TGCGCCAGCAGCCCCGAAGGTACTAGCGGCACCTACAATGAGCAGTTCTTC. Translating gives CASSPEGTSGTYNEQFF.

The V call is TRBV9, the J call TRBJ1-1, with 10 positions matching TRBD1. The J segment lost 9 bases and the V segment lost 2 bases, leaving 10 bases of the junction unmatched. In germline, CDR1 is SGDLS, CDR2 YYNGEE. The CDR3 has 15 residues. The chain's CDR3 is CASSVDPRDRGQAFF. The CDR3, as DNA: TGTGCCAGCAGCGTCGATCCCCGGGACAGGGGACAAGCTTTCTTT. The entire variable domain, with the rest obtained from reference TRBV9 and TRBJ1-1, is as follows: DSGVTQTPKHLITATGQRVTLRCSPRSGDLSVYWYQQSLDQGLQFLIQYYNGEERAKGNILERFSAQQFPDLHSELNLSSLELGDSALYFCASSVDPRDRGQAFFGQGTRLTVV.